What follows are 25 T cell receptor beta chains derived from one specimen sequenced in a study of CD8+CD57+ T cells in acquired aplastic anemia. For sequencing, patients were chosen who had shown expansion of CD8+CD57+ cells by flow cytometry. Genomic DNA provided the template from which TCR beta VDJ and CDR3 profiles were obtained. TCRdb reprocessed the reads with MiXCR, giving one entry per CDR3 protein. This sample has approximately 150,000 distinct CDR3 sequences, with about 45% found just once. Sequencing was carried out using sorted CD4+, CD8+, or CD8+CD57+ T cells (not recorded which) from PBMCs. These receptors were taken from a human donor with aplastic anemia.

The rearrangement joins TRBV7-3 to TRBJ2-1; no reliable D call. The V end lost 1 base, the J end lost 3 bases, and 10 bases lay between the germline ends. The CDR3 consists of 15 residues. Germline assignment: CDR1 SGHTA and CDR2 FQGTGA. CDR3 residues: CASSLIPGVYNEQFF. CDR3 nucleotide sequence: TGTGCCAGCAGCTTAATTCCTGGGGTCTACAATGAGCAGTTCTTC.

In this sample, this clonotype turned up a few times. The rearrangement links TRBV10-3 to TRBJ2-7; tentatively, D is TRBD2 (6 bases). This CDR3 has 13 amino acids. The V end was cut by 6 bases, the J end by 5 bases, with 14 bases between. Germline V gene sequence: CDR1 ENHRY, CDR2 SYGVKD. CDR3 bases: TGTGCCATCAGGGGGGGACTTACCAACGAGCAGTACTTC. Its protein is CAIRGGLTNEQYF.

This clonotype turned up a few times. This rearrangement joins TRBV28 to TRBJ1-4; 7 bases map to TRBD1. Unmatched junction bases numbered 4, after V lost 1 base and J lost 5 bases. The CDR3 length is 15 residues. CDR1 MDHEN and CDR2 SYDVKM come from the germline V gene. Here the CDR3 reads CASSLFSGGNEKLFF. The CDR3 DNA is TGTGCCAGCAGTTTATTTTCAGGGGGGAATGAAAAACTGTTTTTT.

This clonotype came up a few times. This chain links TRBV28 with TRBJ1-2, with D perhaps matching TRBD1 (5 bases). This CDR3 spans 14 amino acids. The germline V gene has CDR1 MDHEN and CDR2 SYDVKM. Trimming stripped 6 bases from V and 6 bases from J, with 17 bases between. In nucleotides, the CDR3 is TGTGCCAGCAGCACCCAGGGATATGGGGATGGCTACACCTTC. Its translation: CASSTQGYGDGYTF.

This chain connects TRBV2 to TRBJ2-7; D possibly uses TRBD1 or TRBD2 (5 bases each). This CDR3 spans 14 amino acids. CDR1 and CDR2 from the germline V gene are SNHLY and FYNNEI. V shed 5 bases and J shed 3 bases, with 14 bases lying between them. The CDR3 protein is CASSLGDLYYEQYF. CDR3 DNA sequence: TGTGCCAGCAGTTTAGGGGACCTGTACTACGAGCAGTACTTC.

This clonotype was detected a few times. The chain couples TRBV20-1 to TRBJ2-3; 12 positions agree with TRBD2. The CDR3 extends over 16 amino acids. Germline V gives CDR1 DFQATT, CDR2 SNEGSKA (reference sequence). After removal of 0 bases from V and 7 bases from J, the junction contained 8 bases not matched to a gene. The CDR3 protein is CSARDELAGGLHTQYF. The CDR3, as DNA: TGCAGTGCTAGAGACGAACTAGCGGGAGGCCTCCATACGCAGTATTTT.

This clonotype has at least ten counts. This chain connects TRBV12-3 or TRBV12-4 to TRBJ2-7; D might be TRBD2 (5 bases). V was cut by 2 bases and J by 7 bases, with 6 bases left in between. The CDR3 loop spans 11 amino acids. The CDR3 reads CASSLPGEQYF. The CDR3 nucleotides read TGTGCCAGCAGTTTACCGGGGGAGCAGTACTTC.

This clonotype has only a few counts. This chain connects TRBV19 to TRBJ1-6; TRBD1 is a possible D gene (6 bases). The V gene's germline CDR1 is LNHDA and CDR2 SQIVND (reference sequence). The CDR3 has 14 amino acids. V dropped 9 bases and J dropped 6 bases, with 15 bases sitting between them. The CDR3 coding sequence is TGTGCCAGCAGCTTACAGGGACTTAATTCACCCCTCCACTTT. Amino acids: CASSLQGLNSPLHF.

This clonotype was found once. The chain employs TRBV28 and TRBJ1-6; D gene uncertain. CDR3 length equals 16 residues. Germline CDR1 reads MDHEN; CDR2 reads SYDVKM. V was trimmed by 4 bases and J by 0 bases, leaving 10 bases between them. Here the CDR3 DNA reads TGTGCCAGCAGTTCGCGAAGCGGCTCCTATAATTCACCCCTCCACTTT. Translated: CASSSRSGSYNSPLHF. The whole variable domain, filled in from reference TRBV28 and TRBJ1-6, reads DVKVTQSSRYLVKRTGEKVFLECVQDMDHENMFWYRQDPGLGLRLIYFSYDVKMKEKGDIPEGYSVSREKKERFSLILESASTNQTSMYLCASSSRSGSYNSPLHFGNGTRLTVT.

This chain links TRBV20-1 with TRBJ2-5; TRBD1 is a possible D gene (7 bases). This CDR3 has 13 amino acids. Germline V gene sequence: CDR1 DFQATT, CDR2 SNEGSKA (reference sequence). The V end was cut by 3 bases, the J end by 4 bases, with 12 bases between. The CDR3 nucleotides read TGCAGTGCTAGCCGACAGGGAGGAGAGACCCAGTACTTC. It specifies CSASRQGGETQYF.

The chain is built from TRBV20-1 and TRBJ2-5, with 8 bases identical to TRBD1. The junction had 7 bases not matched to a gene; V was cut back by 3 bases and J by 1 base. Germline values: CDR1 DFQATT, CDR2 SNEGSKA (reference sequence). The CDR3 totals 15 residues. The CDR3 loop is CSASPQGATQETQYF. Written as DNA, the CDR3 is TGCAGTGCTAGTCCCCAGGGGGCGACCCAAGAGACCCAGTACTTC.

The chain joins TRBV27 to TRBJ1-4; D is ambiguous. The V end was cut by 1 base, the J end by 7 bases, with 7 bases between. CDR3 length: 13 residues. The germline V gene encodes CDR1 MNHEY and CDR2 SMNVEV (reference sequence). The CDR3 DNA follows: TGTGCCAGCAGTTTATTTTCTAGTGAAAAACTGTTTTTT. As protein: CASSLFSSEKLFF.

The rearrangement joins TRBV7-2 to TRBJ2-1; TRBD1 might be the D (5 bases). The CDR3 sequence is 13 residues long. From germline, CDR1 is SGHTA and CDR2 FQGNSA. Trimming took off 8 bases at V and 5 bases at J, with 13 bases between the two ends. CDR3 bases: TGTGCCAGCGGGAACACAGGTAACAATGAGCAGTTCTTC. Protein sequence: CASGNTGNNEQFF.

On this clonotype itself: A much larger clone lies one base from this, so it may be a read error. In DNA form, the CDR3 reads TGTGCCAGCAGCTTAGAGGGGGGGGCTGGGGACAATCAGCCCCAGCATTTT. Protein sequence: CASSLEGGAGDNQPQHF. This chain uses TRBV7-3 with TRBJ1-5, with D maybe TRBD1 (6 bases). The CDR3 has 17 residues. The germline V gene has CDR1 SGHTA and CDR2 FQGTGA. V lost 2 bases and J 3 bases, leaving 17 bases between the germline ends.

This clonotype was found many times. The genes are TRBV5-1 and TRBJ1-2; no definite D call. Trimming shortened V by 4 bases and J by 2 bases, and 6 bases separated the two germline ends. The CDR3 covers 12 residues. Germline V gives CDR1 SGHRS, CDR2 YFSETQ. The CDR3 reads CASSHVNYGYTF. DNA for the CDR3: TGCGCCAGCAGCCATGTCAACTATGGCTACACCTTC.

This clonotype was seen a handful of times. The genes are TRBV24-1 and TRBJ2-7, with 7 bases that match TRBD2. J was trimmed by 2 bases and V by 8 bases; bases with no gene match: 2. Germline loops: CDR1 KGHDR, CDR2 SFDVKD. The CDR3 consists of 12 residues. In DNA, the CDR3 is TGTGCCACCACTAGCGGAGCCTACGAGCAGTACTTC. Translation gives CATTSGAYEQYF.

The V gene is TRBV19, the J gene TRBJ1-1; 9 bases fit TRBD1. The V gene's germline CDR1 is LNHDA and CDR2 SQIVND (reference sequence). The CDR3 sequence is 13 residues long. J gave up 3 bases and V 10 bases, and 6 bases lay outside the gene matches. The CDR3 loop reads CATGTGMDTEAFF. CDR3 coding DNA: TGTGCCACCGGGACAGGGATGGACACTGAAGCTTTCTTT.

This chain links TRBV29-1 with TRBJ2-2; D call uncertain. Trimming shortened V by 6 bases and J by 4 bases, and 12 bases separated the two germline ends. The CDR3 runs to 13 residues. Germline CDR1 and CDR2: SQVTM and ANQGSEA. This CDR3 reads CSVRVYGTGELFF. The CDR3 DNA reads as TGCAGCGTAAGGGTGTACGGCACCGGGGAGCTGTTTTTT.

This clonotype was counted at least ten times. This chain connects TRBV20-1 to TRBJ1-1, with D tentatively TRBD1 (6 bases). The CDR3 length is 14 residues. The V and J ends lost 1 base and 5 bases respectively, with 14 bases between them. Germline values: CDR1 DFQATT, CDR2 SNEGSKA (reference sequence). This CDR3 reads CSARVLQGLTEAFF. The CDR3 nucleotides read TGCAGTGCTAGAGTACTACAGGGTTTGACTGAAGCTTTCTTT.

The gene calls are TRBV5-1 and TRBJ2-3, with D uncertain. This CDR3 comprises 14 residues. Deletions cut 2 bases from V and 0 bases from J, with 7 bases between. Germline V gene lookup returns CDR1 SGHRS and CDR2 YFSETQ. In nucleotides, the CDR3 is TGCGCCAGCAGCTTTGACCCCAGCACAGATACGCAGTATTTT. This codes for CASSFDPSTDTQYF.

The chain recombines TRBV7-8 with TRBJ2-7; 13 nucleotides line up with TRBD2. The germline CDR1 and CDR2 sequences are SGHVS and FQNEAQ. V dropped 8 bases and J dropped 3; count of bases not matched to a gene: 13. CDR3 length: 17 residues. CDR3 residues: CASSPRGTSGVLYEQYF. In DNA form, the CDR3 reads TGTGCCAGCTCACCGAGAGGGACTAGCGGGGTCCTCTACGAGCAGTACTTC.

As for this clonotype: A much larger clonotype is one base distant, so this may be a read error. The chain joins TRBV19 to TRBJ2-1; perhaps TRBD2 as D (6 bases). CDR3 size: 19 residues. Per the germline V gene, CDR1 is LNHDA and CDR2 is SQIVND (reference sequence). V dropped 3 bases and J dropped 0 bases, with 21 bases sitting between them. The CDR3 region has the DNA TGTGCCAGTAGTATCCGCCACAAGGGACTTGGGAGCTCCTACAATGAGCAGTTCTTC. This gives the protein CASSIRHKGLGSSYNEQFF.

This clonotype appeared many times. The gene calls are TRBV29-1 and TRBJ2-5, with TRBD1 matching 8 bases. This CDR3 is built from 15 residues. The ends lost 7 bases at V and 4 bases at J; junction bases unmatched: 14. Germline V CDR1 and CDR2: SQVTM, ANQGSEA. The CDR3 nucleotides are TGCAGCGCCCAAGGGGGCAGGGGGCGGACAGAGACCCAGTACTTC. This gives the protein CSAQGGRGRTETQYF.

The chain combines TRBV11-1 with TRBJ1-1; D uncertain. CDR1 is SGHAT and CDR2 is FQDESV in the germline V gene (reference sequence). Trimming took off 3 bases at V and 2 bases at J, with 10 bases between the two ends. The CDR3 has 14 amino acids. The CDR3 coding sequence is TGTGCCAGCAGCTTGTTCAGTACAAACACTGAAGCTTTCTTT. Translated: CASSLFSTNTEAFF.

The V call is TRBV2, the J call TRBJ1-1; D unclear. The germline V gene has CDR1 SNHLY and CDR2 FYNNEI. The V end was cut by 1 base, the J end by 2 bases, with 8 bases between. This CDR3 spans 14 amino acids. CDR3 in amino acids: CASSEGESNTEAFF. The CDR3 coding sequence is TGTGCCAGCAGTGAAGGGGAGTCCAACACTGAAGCTTTCTTT. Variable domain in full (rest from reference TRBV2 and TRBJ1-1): EPEVTQTPSHQVTQMGQEVILRCVPISNHLYFYWYRQILGQKVEFLVSFYNNEISEKSEIFDDQFSVERPDGSNFTLKIRSTKLEDSAMYFCASSEGESNTEAFFGQGTRLTVV.